The rows below give T cell receptor beta chains drawn from one sample of a study of blood T cells in healthy people across ages. TCRdb re-analysed the 5' RACE reads in MiXCR, keeping a single row per CDR3 protein. The sample holds approximately 770,000 distinct CDR3 sequences, 55% to 70% seen once. Sequenced material: blood. The receptor set was obtained from a man younger than 45 in good health. Both conserved end residues are part of each CDR3. Each record gives: D gene, clone size, J gene, V gene, CDR3 DNA, CDR3 protein. D genes are given only for firm matches. A row's size may be missing; if present it is once, few, many or a size class.

D gene: .; clone size: .; J gene: TRBJ1-2; V gene: TRBV7-8; CDR3 DNA: TGTGCCAGCAGCTTACAAGATAACTATGGCTACACCTTC; CDR3 protein: CASSLQDNYGYTF
D gene: .; clone size: .; J gene: TRBJ2-7; V gene: TRBV5-1; CDR3 DNA: TGCGCCAGCAGCGATACTAGTGGGGGCTACGAGCAGTACTTC; CDR3 protein: CASSDTSGGYEQYF
D gene: .; clone size: few; J gene: TRBJ2-7; V gene: TRBV20-1; CDR3 DNA: TGCAGTGCTAGTGCTGCGGGACGCGATACCTACGAGCAGTACTTC; CDR3 protein: CSASAAGRDTYEQYF
D gene: .; clone size: .; J gene: TRBJ1-1; V gene: TRBV30; CDR3 DNA: TGTGCCTGGAGCAGGGGTTGGGAAGCTTTCTTT; CDR3 protein: CAWSRGWEAFF
D gene: .; clone size: once; J gene: TRBJ1-2; V gene: TRBV7-2; CDR3 DNA: TGTGCCAGCCGGTCGGGATTTGGCTACACCTTC; CDR3 protein: CASRSGFGYTF
D gene: .; clone size: .; J gene: TRBJ2-7; V gene: TRBV28; CDR3 DNA: TGTGCCATAAAACGGGGGTACGAGCAGTACTTC; CDR3 protein: CAIKRGYEQYF
D gene: TRBD1; clone size: .; J gene: TRBJ2-7; V gene: TRBV27; CDR3 DNA: TGTGCCAGCAGTCCCACCCCTGGGGGACAGGTCTACTACGAGCAGTACTTC; CDR3 protein: CASSPTPGGQVYYEQYF
D gene: .; clone size: .; J gene: TRBJ2-1; V gene: TRBV7-2; CDR3 DNA: TGTGCCAGCAGCTTAGGGAGGGGGGCAGCTAGGGATGAGCAGTTCTTC; CDR3 protein: CASSLGRGAARDEQFF
D gene: .; clone size: .; J gene: TRBJ1-2; V gene: TRBV20-1; CDR3 DNA: TGCAGTGCTACAGGACCAACCTATGGCTACACCTTC; CDR3 protein: CSATGPTYGYTF
D gene: TRBD1; clone size: .; J gene: TRBJ2-7; V gene: TRBV4-1; CDR3 DNA: TGCGCCAGCAGCCAAGAAGGGGGACAGCCCTACGAGCAGTACTTC; CDR3 protein: CASSQEGGQPYEQYF
D gene: .; clone size: .; J gene: TRBJ2-5; V gene: TRBV20-1; CDR3 DNA: TGCAGTGCTTACCGGACCCCGTACCAAGAGACCCAGTACTTC; CDR3 protein: CSAYRTPYQETQYF
D gene: .; clone size: .; J gene: TRBJ2-7; V gene: TRBV4-2; CDR3 DNA: TGTGCCAGCAGCCCGAGCCTCGATGCCTACGAGCAGTACTTC; CDR3 protein: CASSPSLDAYEQYF
D gene: .; clone size: .; J gene: TRBJ1-2; V gene: TRBV6-2/TRBV6-3; CDR3 DNA: TGTGCCAGCACCCAGAGGAGTCATGGCTACACCTTC; CDR3 protein: CASTQRSHGYTF
D gene: .; clone size: once; J gene: TRBJ1-5; V gene: TRBV27; CDR3 DNA: TGTGCCAGCTCGAGGCACGTTCTTCCCAGGGTCCATAATCAGCCCCAGCATTTT; CDR3 protein: CASSRHVLPRVHNQPQHF
D gene: TRBD1; clone size: .; J gene: TRBJ1-2; V gene: TRBV28; CDR3 DNA: TGTGCCAGCAGTTTCCGGGGCAGGGGGCTTGCCTATGGCTACACCTTC; CDR3 protein: CASSFRGRGLAYGYTF
D gene: TRBD1; clone size: .; J gene: TRBJ2-3; V gene: TRBV7-8; CDR3 DNA: TGTGCCAGCAGCTTGGGCCTGACAGGGTCGAACACAGATACGCAGTATTTT; CDR3 protein: CASSLGLTGSNTDTQYF
D gene: TRBD1; clone size: .; J gene: TRBJ2-1; V gene: TRBV20-1; CDR3 DNA: TGCAGTGCTAACAATCCTTTCGGACAGGGGTTCGATGAGCAGTTCTTC; CDR3 protein: CSANNPFGQGFDEQFF
D gene: .; clone size: few; J gene: TRBJ2-7; V gene: TRBV29-1; CDR3 DNA: TGCAGCGTCCTAGGGGACGAGCAGTACTTC; CDR3 protein: CSVLGDEQYF
D gene: .; clone size: few; J gene: TRBJ2-1; V gene: TRBV20-1; CDR3 DNA: TGCAGTGCTCCTTGGAGCTCCTACAATGAGCAGTTCTTC; CDR3 protein: CSAPWSSYNEQFF
D gene: TRBD1; clone size: .; J gene: TRBJ2-7; V gene: TRBV14; CDR3 DNA: TGTGCCAGCAGCCAAGATCTCAGGGGGCTAGAGTACTTC; CDR3 protein: CASSQDLRGLEYF
D gene: .; clone size: .; J gene: TRBJ2-1; V gene: TRBV7-8; CDR3 DNA: TGTGCCAGCAGCCCGGACGAGGATGAGCAGTTCTTC; CDR3 protein: CASSPDEDEQFF
D gene: .; clone size: .; J gene: TRBJ2-7; V gene: TRBV4-1; CDR3 DNA: TGCGCCAGCAGCCACGAAAGGGCCCGGACCTACGAGCAGTACTTC; CDR3 protein: CASSHERARTYEQYF
D gene: TRBD1; clone size: .; J gene: TRBJ2-1; V gene: TRBV18; CDR3 DNA: TGTGCCAGCTCACCTCGCCGACAGGGGGCCTACAATGAGCAGTTCTTC; CDR3 protein: CASSPRRQGAYNEQFF
D gene: .; clone size: .; J gene: TRBJ2-1; V gene: TRBV7-2; CDR3 DNA: TGTGCCAGCAGCAATAGACGGGAGACGAGCTCCTACAATGAGCAGTTCTTC; CDR3 protein: CASSNRRETSSYNEQFF
D gene: .; clone size: once; J gene: TRBJ2-5; V gene: TRBV20-1; CDR3 DNA: TGCAGTGCTAGAAGGTCAGGCCTAGAGACCCAGTACTTC; CDR3 protein: CSARRSGLETQYF
D gene: TRBD1; clone size: .; J gene: TRBJ2-7; V gene: TRBV4-2; CDR3 DNA: TGTGCCAGCAGCCTCAGGGGGTTGGGGTCCGAGCAGTACTTC; CDR3 protein: CASSLRGLGSEQYF
D gene: TRBD2; clone size: .; J gene: TRBJ2-1; V gene: TRBV7-2; CDR3 DNA: TGTGCCAGCAGCTTAGTAGCGTGCGGGGGATACAATGAGCAGTTCTTC; CDR3 protein: CASSLVACGGYNEQFF
D gene: TRBD2; clone size: .; J gene: TRBJ2-7; V gene: TRBV29-1; CDR3 DNA: TGCAGCGTTGAGGGACTAGCGGAAGAGCAGTACTTC; CDR3 protein: CSVEGLAEEQYF
D gene: TRBD2; clone size: .; J gene: TRBJ2-3; V gene: TRBV6-5; CDR3 DNA: TGTGCCAGCAGTTACCCACGGGTAAAGCGGGGAGCATATTTAGATACGCAGTATTTT; CDR3 protein: CASSYPRVKRGAYLDTQYF
D gene: .; clone size: .; J gene: TRBJ2-5; V gene: TRBV5-4; CDR3 DNA: TGTGCCAGCAGCTTGGTGGAGGGGGCAAACAATGAGCAGTACTTC; CDR3 protein: CASSLVEGANNEQYF
D gene: .; clone size: .; J gene: TRBJ2-6; V gene: TRBV20-1; CDR3 DNA: TGCAGTGCCCAAGGACAGTGGGGGGCCAACGTCCTGACTTTC; CDR3 protein: CSAQGQWGANVLTF
D gene: .; clone size: .; J gene: TRBJ2-5; V gene: TRBV9; CDR3 DNA: TGTGCCAGCAGCGTAGGTTCGGGAGATGGGACCCAGTACTTC; CDR3 protein: CASSVGSGDGTQYF
D gene: .; clone size: once; J gene: TRBJ1-1; V gene: TRBV7-2; CDR3 DNA: TGTGCCAGCAGCTTAGGACGGCTACGCGGCACTGAAGCTTTCTTT; CDR3 protein: CASSLGRLRGTEAFF
D gene: .; clone size: few; J gene: TRBJ2-3; V gene: TRBV4-2; CDR3 DNA: TGTGCCAGCAGCCAATGGACCTCTCTCGGGGCAGATACGCAGTATTTT; CDR3 protein: CASSQWTSLGADTQYF
D gene: TRBD2; clone size: .; J gene: TRBJ2-3; V gene: TRBV7-2; CDR3 DNA: TGTGCCAGCAGCTTACGGGGCGGGGGAGATACGCAGTATTTT; CDR3 protein: CASSLRGGGDTQYF
D gene: TRBD2; clone size: .; J gene: TRBJ2-5; V gene: TRBV6-2/TRBV6-3; CDR3 DNA: TGTGCCAGCAGTATACTGTCTAGCGGGCAAGAGACCCAGTACTTC; CDR3 protein: CASSILSSGQETQYF
D gene: .; clone size: few; J gene: TRBJ1-4; V gene: TRBV4-3; CDR3 DNA: TGCGCCAGCAGCCGGGGTGGTGGACCGGAAAATGAAAAACTGTTTTTT; CDR3 protein: CASSRGGGPENEKLFF
D gene: .; clone size: .; J gene: TRBJ2-5; V gene: TRBV5-1; CDR3 DNA: TGCGCCAGCCGACGTGGGAGTCGCGAGACCCAGTACTTC; CDR3 protein: CASRRGSRETQYF
D gene: TRBD1; clone size: .; J gene: TRBJ1-4; V gene: TRBV20-1; CDR3 DNA: TGCAGTGCGGTTAGGGGGCCGGGTAATGAAAAACTGTTTTTT; CDR3 protein: CSAVRGPGNEKLFF
D gene: .; clone size: .; J gene: TRBJ2-7; V gene: TRBV14; CDR3 DNA: TGTGCCAGCAGCCAAAAAAGATCTTACGGAATCTACGAGCAGTACTTC; CDR3 protein: CASSQKRSYGIYEQYF
D gene: TRBD2; clone size: .; J gene: TRBJ2-5; V gene: TRBV6-2/TRBV6-3; CDR3 DNA: TGTGCCAGCAGTTACAACGGACTAGATAGGGAGACCCAGTACTTC; CDR3 protein: CASSYNGLDRETQYF
D gene: .; clone size: few; J gene: TRBJ1-1; V gene: TRBV11-2; CDR3 DNA: TGTGCCAGCAGCCCCTACGGACAGAACACTGAAGCTTTCTTT; CDR3 protein: CASSPYGQNTEAFF
D gene: .; clone size: few; J gene: TRBJ1-2; V gene: TRBV5-1; CDR3 DNA: TGCGCCAGCAGCTTCACGGAACCCACACGAGGTAATGGCTACACCTTC; CDR3 protein: CASSFTEPTRGNGYTF
D gene: TRBD2; clone size: .; J gene: TRBJ2-3; V gene: TRBV5-4; CDR3 DNA: TGTGCCAGCAGCTTAAAGCGGGAGTTCACAGATACGCAGTATTTT; CDR3 protein: CASSLKREFTDTQYF
D gene: .; clone size: .; J gene: TRBJ2-1; V gene: TRBV7-3; CDR3 DNA: TGTGCCAGCAGCCCCCGTAGTAGCAGCAATGAGCAGTTCTTC; CDR3 protein: CASSPRSSSNEQFF
D gene: TRBD2; clone size: few; J gene: TRBJ2-1; V gene: TRBV29-1; CDR3 DNA: TGCAGCGGGGTGAAGCGGGGGCCATCCCATGAGCAGTTCTTC; CDR3 protein: CSGVKRGPSHEQFF
D gene: .; clone size: .; J gene: TRBJ2-1; V gene: TRBV3-1; CDR3 DNA: TGTGCCAGCAGCCAAGATAGTTCAGGGGCCAATGAGCAGTTCTTC; CDR3 protein: CASSQDSSGANEQFF